This T cell receptor beta chain was sequenced for a study of post-analysis software for immune sequencing data. Whole-study context: Disease trajectories encompassed relapsing-remitting, secondary progressive and progressive-relapsing multiple sclerosis. Points from the study as a whole: With TRBV5-6, TRBV5-1 and TRBV20-1 included, about five TRBV segments were more frequent in patients than in controls.

This clonotype occurred a few times. Its antigen is not known. Unique molecular identifiers were present in the TCR beta cDNA libraries. MiXCR, run by TCRdb on the PCR reads, gives a single entry per CDR3 protein. This table has a few hundred thousand distinct CDR3 sequences, 30% to 45% appearing once. The germline gives CDR1 SQVTM, CDR2 ANQGSEA. V lost 3 bases and J lost 4; bases outside the gene matches: 8. The CDR3 consists of 16 residues. The chain is built from TRBV29-1 and TRBJ2-3, with TRBD1 identical over 12 bases. The receptor's source is a girl aged 10-17 years with multiple sclerosis. Input material: blood. CDR3 DNA sequence: TGCAGCGTTGATCGAGGGACAGGGGGCCAGGCAGATACGCAGTATTTT. This codes for CSVDRGTGGQADTQYF.